These 6 T cell receptor beta chains originate from one sample sequenced in a study of T cell repertoires in cytomegalovirus infection. TCRdb re-derived calls from the reads in MiXCR, one entry per CDR3 protein. Of around 530,000 distinct CDR3 sequences in the sample, around 27% were seen once. Sequencing was done on a sample of PBMCs. These receptor sequences come from a human donor in good health (CMV status not recorded). Some clones in this sample may be carry-over from other donors' samples.

The genes are TRBV28 and TRBJ1-1; TRBD1 might be the D (5 bases). The CDR3 extends over 15 amino acids. The V gene lost 7 bases and the J gene lost 3 bases, with 18 bases spanning the gap. In germline, CDR1 is MDHEN, CDR2 SYDVKM. This CDR3 reads CASKRGGVGDTEAFF. In DNA, the CDR3 is TGTGCCAGCAAAAGAGGAGGGGTTGGCGACACTGAAGCTTTCTTT.

V gene TRBV12-3 or TRBV12-4 combines with J gene TRBJ1-5; perhaps TRBD1 as D (5 bases). The CDR3 has 16 residues. With 1 base removed from V and 3 bases from J, the gap between germline ends came to 13 bases. DNA of the CDR3: TGTGCCAGCAGTTTAGAAGACAGCTTCCCCAATCAGCCCCAGCATTTT. It codes for CASSLEDSFPNQPQHF.

The V and J genes are TRBV2 and TRBJ1-5; D is possibly TRBD1 (5 bases). Between the trimmed V and J ends, which lost 3 bases and 0 bases, there was a span of 12 bases. This CDR3 spans 16 amino acids. CDR1 is SNHLY, CDR2 FYNNEI, per germline. The CDR3 DNA reads TGTGCCAGCAGTGAGGTTAGGGGCTATAGCAATCAGCCCCAGCATTTT. This encodes CASSEVRGYSNQPQHF.

V usage is TRBV29-1 and J usage is TRBJ1-2, with D maybe TRBD1 (6 bases). The V and J ends lost 6 bases and 3 bases respectively, with 8 bases between them. From germline, CDR1 is SQVTM and CDR2 ANQGSEA. The CDR3 spans 11 residues. CDR3 in DNA: TGCAGCGTGGACAGCTACTATGGCTACACCTTC. Translated: CSVDSYYGYTF.

The V gene is TRBV7-6, the J gene TRBJ1-1; 8 nucleotides line up with TRBD1. V shed 5 bases and J 7 bases; nucleotides not matched to a gene: 15. The CDR3 spans 16 residues. The V gene's germline CDR1 is SGHVS and CDR2 FNYEAQ. The CDR3: CASSPRTGSYFDEAFF. CDR3 DNA sequence: TGTGCCAGCAGCCCCCGGACAGGGAGCTACTTCGATGAAGCTTTCTTT.

This clonotype appeared many times. CDR3 sequence reads: CASSLAGTSAVEQFF. For the CDR3, the DNA is TGTGCCAGCAGCTTAGCCGGGACTAGCGCGGTTGAGCAGTTCTTC. J is TRBJ2-1 and V is TRBV7-2, with 10 bases aligning to TRBD2. The CDR3 covers 15 residues. With 0 bases clipped from V and 9 bases from J, the junction kept 5 bases outside the gene matches. Germline lookup yields CDR1 SGHTA and CDR2 FQGNSA.